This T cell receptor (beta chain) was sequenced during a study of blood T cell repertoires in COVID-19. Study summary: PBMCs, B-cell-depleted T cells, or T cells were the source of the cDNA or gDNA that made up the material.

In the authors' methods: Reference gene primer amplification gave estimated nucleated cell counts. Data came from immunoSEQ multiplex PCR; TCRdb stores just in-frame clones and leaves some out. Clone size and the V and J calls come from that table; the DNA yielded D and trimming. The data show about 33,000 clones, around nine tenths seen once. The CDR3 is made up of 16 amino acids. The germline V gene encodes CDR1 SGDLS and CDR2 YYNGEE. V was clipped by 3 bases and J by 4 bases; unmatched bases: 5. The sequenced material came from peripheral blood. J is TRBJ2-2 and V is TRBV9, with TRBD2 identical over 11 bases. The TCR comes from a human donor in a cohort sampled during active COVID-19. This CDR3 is CASSALAGGGTGELFF. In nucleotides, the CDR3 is TGTGCCAGCAGCGCGCTAGCGGGGGGAGGCACCGGGGAGCTGTTTTTT.